This T cell receptor beta chain is from a study of cytomegalovirus exposure and HLA in healthy donors. General observations from the study: TRBV6-2, TRBV6-3 and some other V segments were excluded as indistinguishable. When analyzed later, a missense DCLRE1C variant was found to be linked to TCR beta V- and J-gene trimming.

This clone was seen only a few times. Its antigen is not identified. 60 Vbeta and 13 Jbeta primers were used in PCR. The table came from immunoSEQ multiplex PCR; TCRdb's copy has only in-frame clones and leaves some out. The sample records 150,000 to 200,000 clones, less than 90% being singletons. The junction had 4 bases not matched to a gene; V was cut back by 4 bases and J by 4 bases. CDR3 length: 15 amino acids. The germline CDR1 and CDR2 sequences are SGHVS and FNYEAQ. What was sequenced was PBMCs. This TCR was sampled from a male donor in good health and CMV-seropositive. The rearrangement links TRBV7-6 to TRBJ2-1, with TRBD2 identical over 10 bases. For the CDR3, the DNA is TGTGCCAGCAGCTCAGCGGGAGGGCTTTACAATGAGCAGTTCTTC. This sequence encodes CASSSAGGLYNEQFF.